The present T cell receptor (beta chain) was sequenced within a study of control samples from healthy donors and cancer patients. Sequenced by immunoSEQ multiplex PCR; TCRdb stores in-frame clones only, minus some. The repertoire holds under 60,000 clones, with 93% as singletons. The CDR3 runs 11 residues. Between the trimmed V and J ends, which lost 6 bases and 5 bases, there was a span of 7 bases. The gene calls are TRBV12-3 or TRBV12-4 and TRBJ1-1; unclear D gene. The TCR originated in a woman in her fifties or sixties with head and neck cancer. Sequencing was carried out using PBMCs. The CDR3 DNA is TGTGCCAGCAGACTAACAACTGAAGCTTTCTTT. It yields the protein CASRLTTEAFF.